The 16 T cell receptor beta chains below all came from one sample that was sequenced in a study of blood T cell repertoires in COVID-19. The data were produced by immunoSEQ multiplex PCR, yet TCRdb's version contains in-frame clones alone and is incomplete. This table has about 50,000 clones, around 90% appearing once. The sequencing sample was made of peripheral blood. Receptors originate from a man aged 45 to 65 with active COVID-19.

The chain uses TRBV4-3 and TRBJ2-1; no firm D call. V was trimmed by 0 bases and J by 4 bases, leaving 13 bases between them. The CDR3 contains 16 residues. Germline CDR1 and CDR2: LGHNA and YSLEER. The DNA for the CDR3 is TGCGCCAGCAGCCAAGATTCTAGTTCCAAGTACAATGAGCAGTTCTTC. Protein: CASSQDSSSKYNEQFF.

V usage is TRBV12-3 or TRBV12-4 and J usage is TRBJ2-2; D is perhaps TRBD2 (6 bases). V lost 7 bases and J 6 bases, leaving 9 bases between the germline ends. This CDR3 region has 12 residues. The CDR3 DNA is TGTGCCAGCACCCGGGAGCCCGGGGAGCTGTTTTTT. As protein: CASTREPGELFF.

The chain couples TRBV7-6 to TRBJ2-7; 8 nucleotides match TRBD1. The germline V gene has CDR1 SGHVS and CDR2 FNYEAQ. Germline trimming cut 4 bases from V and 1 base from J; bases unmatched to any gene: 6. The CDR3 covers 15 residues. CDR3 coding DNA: TGTGCCAGCAGCTCACAACAGGGGGTTTCCTACGAGCAGTACTTC. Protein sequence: CASSSQQGVSYEQYF.

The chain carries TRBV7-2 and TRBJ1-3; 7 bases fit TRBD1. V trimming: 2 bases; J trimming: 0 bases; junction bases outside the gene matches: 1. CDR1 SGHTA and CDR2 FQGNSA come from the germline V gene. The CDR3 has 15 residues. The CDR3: CASSLSGGSGNTIYF. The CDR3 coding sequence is TGTGCCAGCAGCTTATCAGGGGGCTCTGGAAACACCATATATTTT.

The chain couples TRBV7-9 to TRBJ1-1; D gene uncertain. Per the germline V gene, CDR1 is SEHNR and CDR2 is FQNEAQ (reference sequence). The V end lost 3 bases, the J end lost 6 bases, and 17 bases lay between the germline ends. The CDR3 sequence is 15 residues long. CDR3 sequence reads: CASSFLPWTAAEAFF. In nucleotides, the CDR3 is TGTGCCAGCAGCTTTTTGCCTTGGACTGCGGCTGAAGCTTTCTTT.

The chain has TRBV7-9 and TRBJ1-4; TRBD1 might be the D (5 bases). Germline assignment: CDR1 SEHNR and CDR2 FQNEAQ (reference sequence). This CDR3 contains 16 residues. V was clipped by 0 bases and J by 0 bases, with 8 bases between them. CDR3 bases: TGTGCCAGCAGCTTAGCCTTAGGGGCAACTAATGAAAAACTGTTTTTT. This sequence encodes CASSLALGATNEKLFF.

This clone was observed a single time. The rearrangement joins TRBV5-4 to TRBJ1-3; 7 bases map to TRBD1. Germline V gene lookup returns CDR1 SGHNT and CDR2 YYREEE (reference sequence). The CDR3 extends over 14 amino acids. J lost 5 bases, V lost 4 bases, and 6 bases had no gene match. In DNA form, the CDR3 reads TGTGCCAGCAGCCGTGACAGGGCTCGAAACACCATATATTTT. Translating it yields CASSRDRARNTIYF.

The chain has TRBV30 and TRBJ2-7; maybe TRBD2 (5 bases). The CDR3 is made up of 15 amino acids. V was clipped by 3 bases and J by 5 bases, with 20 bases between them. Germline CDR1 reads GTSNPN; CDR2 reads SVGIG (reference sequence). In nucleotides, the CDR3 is TGTGCCTGGAGCGGGTTGGACCACAATAGCGACGAGCAGTACTTC. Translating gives CAWSGLDHNSDEQYF.

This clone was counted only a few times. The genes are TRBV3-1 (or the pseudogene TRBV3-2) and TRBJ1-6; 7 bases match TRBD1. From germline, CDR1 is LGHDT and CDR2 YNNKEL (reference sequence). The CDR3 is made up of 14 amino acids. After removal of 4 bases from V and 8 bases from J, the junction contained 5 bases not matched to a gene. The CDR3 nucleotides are TGTGCCAGCAGCCGACAGGGAGTCCATTCACCCCTCCACTTT. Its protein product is CASSRQGVHSPLHF.

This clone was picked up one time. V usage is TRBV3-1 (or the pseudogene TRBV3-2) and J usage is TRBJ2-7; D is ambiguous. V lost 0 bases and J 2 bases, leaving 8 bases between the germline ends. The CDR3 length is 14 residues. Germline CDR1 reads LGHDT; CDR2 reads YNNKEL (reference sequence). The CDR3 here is CASSQELITYEQYF. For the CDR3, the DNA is TGTGCCAGCAGCCAAGAATTAATAACCTACGAGCAGTACTTC.

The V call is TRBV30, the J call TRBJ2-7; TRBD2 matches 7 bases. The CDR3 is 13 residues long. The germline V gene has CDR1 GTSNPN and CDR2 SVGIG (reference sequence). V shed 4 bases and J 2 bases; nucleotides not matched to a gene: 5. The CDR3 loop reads CAWTGGRAYEQYF. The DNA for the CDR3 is TGTGCCTGGACGGGCGGGAGAGCCTACGAGCAGTACTTC.

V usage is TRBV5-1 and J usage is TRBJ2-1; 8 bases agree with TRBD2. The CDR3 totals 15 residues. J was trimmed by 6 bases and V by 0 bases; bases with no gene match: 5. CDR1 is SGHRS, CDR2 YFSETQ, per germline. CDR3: CASSLDGRAVNEQFF. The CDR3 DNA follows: TGCGCCAGCAGCTTGGACGGGAGGGCTGTCAATGAGCAGTTCTTC.

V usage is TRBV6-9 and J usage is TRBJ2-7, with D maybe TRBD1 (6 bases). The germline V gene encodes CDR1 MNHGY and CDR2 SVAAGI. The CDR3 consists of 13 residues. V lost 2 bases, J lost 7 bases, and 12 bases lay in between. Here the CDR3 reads CASSYTGQREQYF. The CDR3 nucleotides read TGTGCCAGCAGTTATACAGGGCAGCGAGAGCAGTACTTC.

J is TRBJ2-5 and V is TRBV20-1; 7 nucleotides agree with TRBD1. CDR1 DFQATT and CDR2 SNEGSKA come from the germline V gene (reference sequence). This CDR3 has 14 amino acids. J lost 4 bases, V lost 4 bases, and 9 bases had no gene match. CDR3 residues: CSAIDRVVRETQYF. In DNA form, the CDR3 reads TGCAGTGCTATTGACAGGGTAGTCCGAGAGACCCAGTACTTC.

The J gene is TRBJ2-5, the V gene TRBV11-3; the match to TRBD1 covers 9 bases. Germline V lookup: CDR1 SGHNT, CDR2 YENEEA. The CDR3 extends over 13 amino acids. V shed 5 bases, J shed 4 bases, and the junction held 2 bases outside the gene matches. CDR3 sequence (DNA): TGTGCCAGCAGCAGGGACAGGGCAGAGACCCAGTACTTC. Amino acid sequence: CASSRDRAETQYF. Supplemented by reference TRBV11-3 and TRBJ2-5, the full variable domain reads EAGVVQSPRYKIIEKKQPVAFWCNPISGHNTLYWYLQNLGQGPELLIRYENEEAVDDSQLPKDRFSAERLKGVDSTLKIQPAELGDSAVYLCASSRDRAETQYFGPGTRLLVL.

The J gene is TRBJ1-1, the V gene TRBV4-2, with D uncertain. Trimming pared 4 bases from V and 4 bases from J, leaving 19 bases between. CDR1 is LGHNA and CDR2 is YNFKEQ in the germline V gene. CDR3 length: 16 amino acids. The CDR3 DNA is TGTGCCAGCAGCCCGTTAACGGGGAACGTGGGCACTGAAGCTTTCTTT. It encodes CASSPLTGNVGTEAFF.